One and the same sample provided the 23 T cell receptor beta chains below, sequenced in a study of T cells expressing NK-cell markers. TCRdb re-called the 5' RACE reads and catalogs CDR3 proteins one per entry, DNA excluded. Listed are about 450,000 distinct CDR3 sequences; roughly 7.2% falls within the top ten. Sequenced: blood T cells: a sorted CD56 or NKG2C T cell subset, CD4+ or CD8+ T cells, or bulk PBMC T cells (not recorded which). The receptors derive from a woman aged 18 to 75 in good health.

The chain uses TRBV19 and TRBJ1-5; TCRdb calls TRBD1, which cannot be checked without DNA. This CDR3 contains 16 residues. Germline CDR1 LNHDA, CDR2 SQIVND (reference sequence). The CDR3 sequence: CASSIVPGGSNQPQHF.

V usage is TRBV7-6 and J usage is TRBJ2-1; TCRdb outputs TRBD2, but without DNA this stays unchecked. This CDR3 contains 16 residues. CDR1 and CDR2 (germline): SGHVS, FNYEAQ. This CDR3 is CASSFLGLANYNEQFF.

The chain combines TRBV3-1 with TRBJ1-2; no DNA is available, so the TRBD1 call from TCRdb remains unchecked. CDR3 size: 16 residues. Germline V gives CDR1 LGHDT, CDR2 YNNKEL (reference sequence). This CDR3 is CASSLFRDASFYGYTF. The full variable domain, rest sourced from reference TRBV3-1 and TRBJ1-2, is DTAVSQTPKYLVTQMGNDKSIKCEQNLGHDTMYWYKQDSKKFLKIMFSYNNKELIINETVPNRFSPKSPDKAHLNLHINSLELGDSAVYFCASSLFRDASFYGYTFGSGTRLTVV.

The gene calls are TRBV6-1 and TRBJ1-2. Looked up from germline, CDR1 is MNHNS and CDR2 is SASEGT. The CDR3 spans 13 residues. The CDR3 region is CASSPSFNYGYTF.

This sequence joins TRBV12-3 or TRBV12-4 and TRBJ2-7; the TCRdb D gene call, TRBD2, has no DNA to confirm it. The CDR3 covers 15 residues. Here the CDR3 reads CASRSLAGISYEQYF.

CDR3 region: CASSPRDRVYNEQFF. The V and J genes are TRBV7-9 and TRBJ2-1; the D call from TCRdb, TRBD1, cannot be confirmed without DNA. The CDR3 is 15 amino acids. Germline V gene sequence: CDR1 SEHNR, CDR2 FQNEAQ (reference sequence).

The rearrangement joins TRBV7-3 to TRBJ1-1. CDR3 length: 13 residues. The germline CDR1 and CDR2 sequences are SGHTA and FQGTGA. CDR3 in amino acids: CASSLSPIGEAFF. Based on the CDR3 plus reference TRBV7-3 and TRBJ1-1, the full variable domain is GAGVSQTPSNKVTEKGKYVELRCDPISGHTALYWYRQSLGQGPEFLIYFQGTGAADDSGLPNDRFFAVRPEGSVSTLKIQRTERGDSAVYLCASSLSPIGEAFFGQGTRLTVV.

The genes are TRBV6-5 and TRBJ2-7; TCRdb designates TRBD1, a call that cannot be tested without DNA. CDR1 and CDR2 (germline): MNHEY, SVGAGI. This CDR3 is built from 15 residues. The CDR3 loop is CASSFRTGSSYEQYF.

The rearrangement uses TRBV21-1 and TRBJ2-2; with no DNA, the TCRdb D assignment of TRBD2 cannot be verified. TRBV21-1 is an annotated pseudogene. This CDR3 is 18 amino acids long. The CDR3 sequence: CASSALVLCAGNTGELFF.

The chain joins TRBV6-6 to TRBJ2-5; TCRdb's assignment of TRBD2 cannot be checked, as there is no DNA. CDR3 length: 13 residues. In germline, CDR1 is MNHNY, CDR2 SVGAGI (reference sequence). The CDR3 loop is CASIPSGRETQYF.

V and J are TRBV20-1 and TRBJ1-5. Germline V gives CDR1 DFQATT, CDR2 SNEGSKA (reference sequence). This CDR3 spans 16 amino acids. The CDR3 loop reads CSASVGQTANNQPQHF.

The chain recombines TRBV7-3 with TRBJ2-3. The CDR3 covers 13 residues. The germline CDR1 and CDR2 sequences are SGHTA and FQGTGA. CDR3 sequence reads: CASSLTVADTQYF.

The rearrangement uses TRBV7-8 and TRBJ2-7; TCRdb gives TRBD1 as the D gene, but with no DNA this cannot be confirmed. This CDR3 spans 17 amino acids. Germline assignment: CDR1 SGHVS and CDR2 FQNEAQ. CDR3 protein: CASSPRGAAGTLREQYF. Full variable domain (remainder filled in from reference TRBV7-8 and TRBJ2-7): GAGVSQSPRYKVAKRGQDVALRCDPISGHVSLFWYQQALGQGPEFLTYFQNEAQLDKSGLPSDRFFAERPEGSVSTLKIQRTQQEDSAVYLCASSPRGAAGTLREQYFGPGTRLTVT.

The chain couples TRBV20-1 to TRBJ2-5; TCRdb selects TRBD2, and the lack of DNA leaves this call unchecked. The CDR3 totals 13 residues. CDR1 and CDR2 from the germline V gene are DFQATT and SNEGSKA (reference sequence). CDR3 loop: CSARGGPAGTQYF.

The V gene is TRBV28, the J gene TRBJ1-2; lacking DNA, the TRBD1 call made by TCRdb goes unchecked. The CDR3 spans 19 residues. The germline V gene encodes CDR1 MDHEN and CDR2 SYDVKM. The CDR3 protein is CASSSGSGFVHSSNYGYTF.

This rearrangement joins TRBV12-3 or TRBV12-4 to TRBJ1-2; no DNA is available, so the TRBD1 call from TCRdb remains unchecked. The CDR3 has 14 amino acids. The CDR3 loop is CASGGANPGYGYTF.

The CDR3 here is CSVIQGLREAFF. The chain recombines TRBV29-1 with TRBJ1-1; TCRdb names TRBD1, which stays unverified in the absence of DNA. CDR1 and CDR2 (germline): SQVTM, ANQGSEA. The CDR3 spans 12 residues.

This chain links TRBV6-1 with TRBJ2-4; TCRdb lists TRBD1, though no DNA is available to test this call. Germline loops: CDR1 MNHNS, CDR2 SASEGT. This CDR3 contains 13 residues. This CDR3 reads CASSQVQGAISYF.

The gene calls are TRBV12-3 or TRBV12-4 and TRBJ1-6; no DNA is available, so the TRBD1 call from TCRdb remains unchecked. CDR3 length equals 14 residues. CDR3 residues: CASSKQDRSGPLHF.

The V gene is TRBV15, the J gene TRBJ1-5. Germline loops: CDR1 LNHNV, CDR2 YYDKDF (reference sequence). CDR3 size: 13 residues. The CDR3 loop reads CATSRDRHQPQHF.

CDR3 sequence: CASSETARTGNTEAFF. The chain has TRBV10-1 and TRBJ1-1. This CDR3 is 16 amino acids long. Germline loops: CDR1 WNHNN, CDR2 SYGVQD (reference sequence).

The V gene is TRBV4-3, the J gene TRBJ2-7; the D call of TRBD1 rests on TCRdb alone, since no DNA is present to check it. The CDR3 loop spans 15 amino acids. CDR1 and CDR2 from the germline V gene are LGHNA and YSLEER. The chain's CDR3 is CASSQLLGGSYEQYF.

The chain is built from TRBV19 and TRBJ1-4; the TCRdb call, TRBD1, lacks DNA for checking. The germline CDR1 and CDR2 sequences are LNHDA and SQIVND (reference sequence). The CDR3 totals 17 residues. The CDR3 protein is CASSMAPATNWNEKLFF.